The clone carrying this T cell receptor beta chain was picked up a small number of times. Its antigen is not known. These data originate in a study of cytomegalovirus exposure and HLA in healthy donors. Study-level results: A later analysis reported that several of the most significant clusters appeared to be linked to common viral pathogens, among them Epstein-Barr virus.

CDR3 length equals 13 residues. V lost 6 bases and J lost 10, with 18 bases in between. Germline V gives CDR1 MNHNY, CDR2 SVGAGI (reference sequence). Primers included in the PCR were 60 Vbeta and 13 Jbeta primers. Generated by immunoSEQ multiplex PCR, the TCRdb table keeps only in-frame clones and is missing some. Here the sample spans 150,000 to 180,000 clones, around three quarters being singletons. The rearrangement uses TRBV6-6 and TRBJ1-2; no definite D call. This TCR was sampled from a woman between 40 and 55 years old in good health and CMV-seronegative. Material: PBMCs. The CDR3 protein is CASSVPALLSYTF. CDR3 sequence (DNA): TGTGCCAGCAGCGTCCCTGCACTCCTTTCCTACACCTTC.